This T cell receptor beta chain is drawn from a study of T cells in Graves' hyperthyroidism and ophthalmopathy. Findings and limits, study-wide: The model identified upcoming ophthalmopathy a median roughly 6.5 months ahead of onset.

The CDR3 spans 15 residues. Trimming removed 2 bases from V and 3 bases from J; junction bases left unmatched: 8. Germline assignment: CDR1 SGHRS and CDR2 YFSETQ. In the case of this clonotype: Its antigen is unknown.

RNA transcripts were the template for amplifying TCR beta CDR3 regions. Using the HTBI primer set, a first-round RT-PCR was run on the TCR CDR3. TCRdb reprocessed the multiplex PCR reads via MiXCR and lists one record per CDR3 protein. The sample consists of about 570,000 distinct CDR3 sequences, under 60% of them appearing once. The material sequenced was peripheral blood or thyroid tissue (not recorded which). The chain is built from TRBV5-1 and TRBJ2-7; 7 nucleotides agree with TRBD1. The source of this sequence is an adult woman with Graves' disease, either hyperthyroidism or ophthalmopathy (not recorded which). The CDR3 DNA is TGCGCCAGCAGCTTATTAGGGACAGCTGTCTACGAGCAGTACTTC. Protein product: CASSLLGTAVYEQYF.